These T cell receptor beta chains were read from a single sample in a study of cytomegalovirus exposure and HLA in healthy donors. Using immunoSEQ multiplex PCR, the repertoire was profiled, and TCRdb retains in-frame clones only, with some absent. The table includes fewer than 100,000 clones, about 80% detected once. Sequencing was performed on PBMCs. The receptors were gathered from a middle-aged man in good health and CMV-seronegative. The CDR3 runs from the conserved cysteine through the conserved F or W. The order of the fields is clone size, V gene, D gene, J gene, CDR3 DNA, CDR3 protein. The D gene is left open where the match is weak. Not every row has a clone size; where given, it reads once, few, many or a size class.

NA	TRBV29-1	NA	TRBJ2-3	TGCAGCGCCCGGACAGCTACTGATACGCAGTATTTT	CSARTATDTQYF
NA	TRBV7-8	NA	TRBJ2-7	TGTGCCAGCAGCCACAGTGTTTCCTACGAGCAGTACTTC	CASSHSVSYEQYF
NA	TRBV30	TRBD2	TRBJ2-7	TGTGCCTGGAAGGCTAGCGGGGTCTCCTACGAGCAGTACTTC	CAWKASGVSYEQYF
NA	TRBV6-6	NA	TRBJ1-1	TGTGCCAGCATGTACGCCAGGAACACTGAAGCTTTCTTT	CASMYARNTEAFF
once	TRBV29-1	NA	TRBJ1-5	TGCAGCGTGGGCAGGGGACCCAATCAGCCCCAGCATTTT	CSVGRGPNQPQHF
NA	TRBV30	TRBD1	TRBJ2-2	TGTGCCTGGAAACAGGGGGCGCGGGACACCGGGGAGCTGTTTTTT	CAWKQGARDTGELFF
once	TRBV27	NA	TRBJ1-5	TGTGCCAGCAGTTTTGGCAGGGGTAGCAATCAGCCCCAGCATTTT	CASSFGRGSNQPQHF
NA	TRBV2	NA	TRBJ1-6	TGTGCCAGCAGGGGCACGAGCTCCTATAATTCACCCCTCCACTTT	CASRGTSSYNSPLHF
once	TRBV27	TRBD1	TRBJ2-7	TGTGCCAGCAGTAAGACAGGGTCCCTTAACGAGCAGTACTTC	CASSKTGSLNEQYF
NA	TRBV21-1	NA	TRBJ2-7	TGTGCCAGCAGCGCCGAGCGTCTCTACGAGCAGTACTTC	CASSAERLYEQYF
NA	TRBV27	NA	TRBJ2-2	TGTGCCAGCAGTTATTACGGGACGAACACCGGGGAGCTGTTTTTT	CASSYYGTNTGELFF
NA	TRBV4-1	TRBD2	TRBJ2-7	TGCGCCAGCAGCCAAGATTCCCCTAGCGGGAGACACTTC	CASSQDSPSGRHF
NA	TRBV27	NA	TRBJ1-5	TGTGCCAGGTGGGCTTATAGCAATCAGCCCCAGCATTTT	CARWAYSNQPQHF